These T cell receptor beta chains were read from a single sample in a study of T cell repertoires in cytomegalovirus infection. Their antigens are not known. TCRdb re-derived calls from the reads in MiXCR, one entry per CDR3 protein. This sample has approximately 590,000 distinct CDR3 sequences, with 40% found just once. Source: cultured PBMCs, taken from culture after CMV antigen stimulation. The receptor set was obtained from a human donor in good health (CMV status not recorded). Some clones in this sample may be carry-over from other donors' samples. The CDR3 runs from the conserved cysteine through the conserved F or W. The order of the fields is D gene, clone size, V gene, J gene, CDR3 DNA, CDR3 protein. D genes are given only for firm matches. A row's size may be missing; if present it is once, few, many or a size class.

d_gene: -; abundance: -; v_gene: TRBV6-5; j_gene: TRBJ1-2; CDR3nt: TGTGCCAGCAGTCACCGGGAGGGATATGGCTACACCTTC; CDR3aa: CASSHREGYGYTF
d_gene: -; abundance: few; v_gene: TRBV7-2; j_gene: TRBJ2-5; CDR3nt: TGTGCCAGCAGCTTACACGGGGCGGTGACCCAGTACTTC; CDR3aa: CASSLHGAVTQYF
d_gene: -; abundance: -; v_gene: TRBV27; j_gene: TRBJ1-2; CDR3nt: TGTGCCAGCAGTCCAAATTGGGGAGCCGAAGACGGCTACACCTTC; CDR3aa: CASSPNWGAEDGYTF
d_gene: -; abundance: -; v_gene: TRBV20-1; j_gene: TRBJ1-5; CDR3nt: TGCAGTGCTAGAGTTTTCCAGGGCGATCAGCCCCAGCATTTT; CDR3aa: CSARVFQGDQPQHF
d_gene: TRBD2; abundance: few; v_gene: TRBV12-3/TRBV12-4; j_gene: TRBJ2-5; CDR3nt: TGTGCCAGCAGCCCCGGACCGGGAGGGCCACGGGAGACCCAGTACTTC; CDR3aa: CASSPGPGGPRETQYF
d_gene: TRBD2; abundance: -; v_gene: TRBV7-2; j_gene: TRBJ2-1; CDR3nt: TGTGCCAGCCTCCGGGAGCGGGAGGGTAATGAGCAGTTCTTC; CDR3aa: CASLREREGNEQFF
d_gene: -; abundance: -; v_gene: TRBV29-1; j_gene: TRBJ2-3; CDR3nt: TGCAGCGTTGTTCCAGGGACAGATACGCAGTATTTT; CDR3aa: CSVVPGTDTQYF
d_gene: -; abundance: -; v_gene: TRBV15; j_gene: TRBJ1-1; CDR3nt: TGTGCCACCAGCAGAGATAGGATACAGGGCACTGAAGCTTTCTTT; CDR3aa: CATSRDRIQGTEAFF
d_gene: TRBD2; abundance: few; v_gene: TRBV6-1; j_gene: TRBJ2-5; CDR3nt: TGTGCCAGCAGTGAAGGGACTAGCGGCAGTGGGGAGACCCAGTACTTC; CDR3aa: CASSEGTSGSGETQYF
d_gene: TRBD2; abundance: -; v_gene: TRBV7-2; j_gene: TRBJ2-5; CDR3nt: TGTGCCAGCAGCGCCCGACCGGGGGGGATTGAGACCCAGTACTTC; CDR3aa: CASSARPGGIETQYF
d_gene: -; abundance: -; v_gene: TRBV7-2; j_gene: TRBJ2-5; CDR3nt: TGTGCCAGCAGCCGCCAGAGGGGAGCTGTTTTGACCCAGTACTTC; CDR3aa: CASSRQRGAVLTQYF
d_gene: -; abundance: -; v_gene: TRBV20-1; j_gene: TRBJ1-4; CDR3nt: TGCAGTGCTAACACGGCGAATGAAAAACTGTTTTTT; CDR3aa: CSANTANEKLFF
d_gene: TRBD1; abundance: few; v_gene: TRBV12-5; j_gene: TRBJ2-3; CDR3nt: TGTGCTAGTGGTTCCGGGACAGGGGCAGATACGCAGTATTTT; CDR3aa: CASGSGTGADTQYF
d_gene: -; abundance: many; v_gene: TRBV7-2; j_gene: TRBJ2-5; CDR3nt: TGTGCCAGCAGCGGTTGGTTGGCGCAAGAGACCCAGTACTTC; CDR3aa: CASSGWLAQETQYF
d_gene: TRBD2; abundance: -; v_gene: TRBV20-1; j_gene: TRBJ2-5; CDR3nt: TGCAGTGCTCTGAAGGACGCGGGAGCCCAGTACTTC; CDR3aa: CSALKDAGAQYF
d_gene: -; abundance: -; v_gene: TRBV5-1; j_gene: TRBJ2-3; CDR3nt: TGCGCCAGCAGCTCCTCCCGGCAGGGAGCAGATACGCAGTATTTT; CDR3aa: CASSSSRQGADTQYF
d_gene: -; abundance: few; v_gene: TRBV7-9; j_gene: TRBJ1-1; CDR3nt: TGTGCCAGCAGCTTATCATCTGTCACTGAAGCTTTCTTT; CDR3aa: CASSLSSVTEAFF
d_gene: -; abundance: -; v_gene: TRBV28; j_gene: TRBJ2-4; CDR3nt: TGTGCCAGCAGGGCCACCTTGGGGGACATTCAGTACTTC; CDR3aa: CASRATLGDIQYF
d_gene: -; abundance: once; v_gene: TRBV12-3/TRBV12-4; j_gene: TRBJ1-5; CDR3nt: TGTGCCAGCAGTTATCAAATTTCGGGGAGCAATCAGCCCCAGCATTTT; CDR3aa: CASSYQISGSNQPQHF
d_gene: -; abundance: -; v_gene: TRBV20-1; j_gene: TRBJ1-1; CDR3nt: TGCAGTGCTAGACGCAGGGAGGCAACTGAAGCTTTCTTT; CDR3aa: CSARRREATEAFF
d_gene: -; abundance: -; v_gene: TRBV6-1; j_gene: TRBJ1-3; CDR3nt: TGTGCCAGCAGTGCGGTCCAGGGATCGCGGACTGGAAACACCATATATTTT; CDR3aa: CASSAVQGSRTGNTIYF
d_gene: TRBD2; abundance: -; v_gene: TRBV7-2; j_gene: TRBJ2-1; CDR3nt: TGTGCCAGCAGCCGCTCCCCTAGCGGGACCTACAATGAGCAGTTCTTC; CDR3aa: CASSRSPSGTYNEQFF
d_gene: -; abundance: few; v_gene: TRBV7-8; j_gene: TRBJ2-5; CDR3nt: TGTGCCAGCAGCGCCCCAGGGGCTCGGGAGACCCAGTACTTC; CDR3aa: CASSAPGARETQYF
d_gene: TRBD1; abundance: -; v_gene: TRBV2; j_gene: TRBJ1-2; CDR3nt: TGTGCCAGCAGGGCCGGGACAGGGTATATGGGCTACACCTTC; CDR3aa: CASRAGTGYMGYTF
d_gene: TRBD2; abundance: few; v_gene: TRBV11-2; j_gene: TRBJ2-1; CDR3nt: TGTGCCAGCAGCTTCCTTAGCGGGGGGGCCTACAATGAGCAGTTCTTC; CDR3aa: CASSFLSGGAYNEQFF
d_gene: TRBD2; abundance: -; v_gene: TRBV7-9; j_gene: TRBJ2-1; CDR3nt: TGTGCCAGCAGCCTAGGACTAGCGGGAGCGGCTGAGCAGTTCTTC; CDR3aa: CASSLGLAGAAEQFF
d_gene: -; abundance: few; v_gene: TRBV6-5; j_gene: TRBJ1-3; CDR3nt: TGTGCCAGCAGTAGGGGCACTTCTTCTGGAAACACCATATATTTT; CDR3aa: CASSRGTSSGNTIYF
d_gene: TRBD1; abundance: -; v_gene: TRBV7-6; j_gene: TRBJ1-4; CDR3nt: TGTGCCAGCAGCAGACAGGACAGGGCAAGGGAAAAACTGTTTTTT; CDR3aa: CASSRQDRAREKLFF
d_gene: TRBD2; abundance: -; v_gene: TRBV20-1; j_gene: TRBJ2-2; CDR3nt: TGCAGTGCTTCTAGCGGGAGGGCCTCCGGGGAGCTGTTTTTT; CDR3aa: CSASSGRASGELFF